This section outlines one T cell receptor (beta chain) sequence together with its context. Its antigen is as yet unknown. The CDR3 is 16 residues long. The germline gives CDR1 MNHEY, CDR2 SMNVEV (reference sequence). Trimming removed 7 bases from V and 7 bases from J; junction bases left unmatched: 13. The CDR3 regions of TCR beta were amplified from RNA transcripts. First-round RT-PCR of the TCR CDR3 relied on the HTBI primer set. TCRdb redid the calling of the multiplex PCR reads with MiXCR, one entry per CDR3 protein. The data show approximately 640,000 distinct CDR3 sequences, roughly 17% seen once. The hyperthyroidism patients had all been newly diagnosed, and their disease duration was under 2 months. Their ages ranged from 18 to 65 years. Orbital computed tomography, thyroid ultrasound, serum thyroxine and TRAb, and clinical symptoms together informed the diagnoses. This record belongs to a study of T cells in Graves' hyperthyroidism and ophthalmopathy.

General study points: Blood samples included most of the expanded thyroid clonotypes exceeding 0.001. A model using 13 V-J features told ophthalmopathy apart from stable hyperthyroidism.

The TCR was taken from a man in his fifties with Graves' hyperthyroidism. Sequencing input: blood. The rearrangement uses TRBV27 and TRBJ1-6, with 7 bases fitting TRBD1. The CDR3 region is CASNSRTGTGNSPLHF. The CDR3 nucleotides are TGTGCCAGCAATTCAAGGACAGGAACGGGGAATTCACCCCTCCACTTT.